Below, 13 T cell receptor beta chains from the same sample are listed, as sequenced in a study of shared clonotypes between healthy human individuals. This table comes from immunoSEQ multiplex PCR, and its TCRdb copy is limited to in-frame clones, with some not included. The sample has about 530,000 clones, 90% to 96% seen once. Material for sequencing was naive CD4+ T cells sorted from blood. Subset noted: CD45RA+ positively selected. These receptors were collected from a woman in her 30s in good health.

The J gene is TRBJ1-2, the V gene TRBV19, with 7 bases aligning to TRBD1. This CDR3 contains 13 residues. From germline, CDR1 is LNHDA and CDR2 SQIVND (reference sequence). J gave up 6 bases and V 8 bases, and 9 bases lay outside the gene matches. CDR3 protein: CASQEFRGNGYTF. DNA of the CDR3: TGTGCCAGTCAAGAATTCAGGGGGAATGGCTACACCTTC.

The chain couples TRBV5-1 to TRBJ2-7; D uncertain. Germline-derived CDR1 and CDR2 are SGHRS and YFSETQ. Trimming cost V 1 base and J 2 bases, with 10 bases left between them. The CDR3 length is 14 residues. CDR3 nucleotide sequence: TGCGCCAGCAGCTTGCTTGACCAAACCTACGAGCAGTACTTC. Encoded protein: CASSLLDQTYEQYF.

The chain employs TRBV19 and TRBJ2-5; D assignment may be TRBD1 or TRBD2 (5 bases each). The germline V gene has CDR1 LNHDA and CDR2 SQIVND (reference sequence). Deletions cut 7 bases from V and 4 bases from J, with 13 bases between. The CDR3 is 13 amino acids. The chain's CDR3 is CASNLRDGETQYF. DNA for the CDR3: TGTGCCAGTAACCTCCGGGACGGAGAGACCCAGTACTTC.

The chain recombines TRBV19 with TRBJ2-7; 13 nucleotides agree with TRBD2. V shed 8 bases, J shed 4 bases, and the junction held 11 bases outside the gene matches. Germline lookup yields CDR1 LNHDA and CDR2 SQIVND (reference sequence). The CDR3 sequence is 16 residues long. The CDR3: CASRNKLAGGIYEQYF. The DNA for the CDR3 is TGTGCCAGTCGTAACAAACTAGCGGGAGGGATTTACGAGCAGTACTTC. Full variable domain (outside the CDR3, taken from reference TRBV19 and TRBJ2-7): DGGITQSPKYLFRKEGQNVTLSCEQNLNHDAMYWYRQDPGQGLRLIYYSQIVNDFQKGDIAEGYSVSREKKESFPLTVTSAQKNPTAFYLCASRNKLAGGIYEQYFGPGTRLTVT.

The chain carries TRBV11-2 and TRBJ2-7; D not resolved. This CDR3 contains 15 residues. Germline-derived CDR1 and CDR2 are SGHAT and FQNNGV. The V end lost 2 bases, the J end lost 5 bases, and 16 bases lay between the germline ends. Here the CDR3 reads CASSLFLDGKNEQYF. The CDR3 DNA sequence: TGTGCCAGCAGCTTATTCCTGGACGGAAAGAACGAGCAGTACTTC.

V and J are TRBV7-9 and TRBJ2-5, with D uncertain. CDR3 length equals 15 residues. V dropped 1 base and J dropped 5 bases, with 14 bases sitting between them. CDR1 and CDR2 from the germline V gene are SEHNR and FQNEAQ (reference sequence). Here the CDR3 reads CASSLGAGRTETQYF. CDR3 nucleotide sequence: TGTGCCAGCAGCTTAGGGGCAGGCCGCACGGAGACCCAGTACTTC.

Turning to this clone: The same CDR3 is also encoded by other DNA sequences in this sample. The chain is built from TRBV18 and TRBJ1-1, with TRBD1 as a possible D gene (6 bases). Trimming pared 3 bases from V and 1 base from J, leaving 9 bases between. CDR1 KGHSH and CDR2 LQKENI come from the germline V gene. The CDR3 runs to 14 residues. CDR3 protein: CASSPPRGNTEAFF. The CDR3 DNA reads TGTGCCAGCTCACCCCCCAGGGGGAACACTGAAGCTTTCTTT.

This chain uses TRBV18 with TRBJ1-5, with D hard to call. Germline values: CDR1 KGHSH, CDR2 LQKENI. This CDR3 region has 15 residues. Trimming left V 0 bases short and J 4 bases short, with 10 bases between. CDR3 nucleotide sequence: TGTGCCAGCTCACCACCGGGCAGTAGGAATCAGCCCCAGCATTTT. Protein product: CASSPPGSRNQPQHF.

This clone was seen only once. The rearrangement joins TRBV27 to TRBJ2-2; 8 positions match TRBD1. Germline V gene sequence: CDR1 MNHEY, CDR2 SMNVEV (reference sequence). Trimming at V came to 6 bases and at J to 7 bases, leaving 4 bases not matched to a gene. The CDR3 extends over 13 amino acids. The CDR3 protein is CASSLQGDGELFF. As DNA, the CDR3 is TGTGCCAGCAGCCTACAGGGGGACGGGGAGCTGTTTTTT.

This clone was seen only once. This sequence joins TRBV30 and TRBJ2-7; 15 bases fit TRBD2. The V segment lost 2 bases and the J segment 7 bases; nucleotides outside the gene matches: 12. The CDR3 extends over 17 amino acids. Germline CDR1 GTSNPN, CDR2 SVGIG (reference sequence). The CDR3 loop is CAWSPTRTSGRAREQYF. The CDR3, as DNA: TGTGCCTGGAGTCCAACAAGGACTAGCGGGAGGGCCCGGGAGCAGTACTTC.

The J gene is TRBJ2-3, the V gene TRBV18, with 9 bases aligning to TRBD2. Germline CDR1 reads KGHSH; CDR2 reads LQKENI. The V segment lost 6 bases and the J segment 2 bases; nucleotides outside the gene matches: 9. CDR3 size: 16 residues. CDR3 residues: CASSFTLAGVTDTQYF. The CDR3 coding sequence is TGTGCCAGCTCGTTCACACTAGCGGGTGTCACAGATACGCAGTATTTT.

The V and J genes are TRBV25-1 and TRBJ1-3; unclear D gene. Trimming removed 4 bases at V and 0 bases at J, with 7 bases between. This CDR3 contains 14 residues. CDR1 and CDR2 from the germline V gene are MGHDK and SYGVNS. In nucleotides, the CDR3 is TGTGCCAGCAGTGCGGTGAGCTCTGGAAACACCATATATTTT. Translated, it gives CASSAVSSGNTIYF.

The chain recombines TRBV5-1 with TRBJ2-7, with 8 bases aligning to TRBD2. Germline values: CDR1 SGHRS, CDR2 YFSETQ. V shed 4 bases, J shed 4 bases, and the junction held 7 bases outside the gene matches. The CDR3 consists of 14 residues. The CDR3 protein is CASSDSGDQYEQYF. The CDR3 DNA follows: TGCGCCAGCAGCGATAGCGGGGACCAATACGAGCAGTACTTC.